The present T cell receptor (beta chain) was sequenced within a study of cytomegalovirus exposure and HLA in healthy donors. Study details: Unique TCRs numbering roughly 85 million, obtained from HLA-typed donors, made up an early data release. Study outcomes and limitations: Researchers reported in a later analysis that a missense DCLRE1C variant was tied to TCR beta V- and J-gene trimming.

Germline V CDR1 and CDR2: MNHEY, SMNVEV (reference sequence). CDR3 length: 13 amino acids. Deletions cut 5 bases from V and 9 bases from J, with 14 bases between. The PCR made use of 60 Vbeta and 13 Jbeta primers. Measured with immunoSEQ multiplex PCR; TCRdb has only the in-frame clones, and not every one. The profile shows approximately 260,000 clones, roughly 86% of them singletons. Those who donated were healthy bone marrow donors. In this sample, this clone turned up once. Its antigen is unidentified. The rearrangement joins TRBV27 to TRBJ1-5; no reliable D call. The sequenced sample consisted of PBMCs. This receptor was identified in a woman in her thirties or forties in good health and CMV-seropositive. The CDR3 DNA is TGTGCCAGCAGTCCCTATCAGGCCGTGCCCCAGCATTTT. Amino acids: CASSPYQAVPQHF.